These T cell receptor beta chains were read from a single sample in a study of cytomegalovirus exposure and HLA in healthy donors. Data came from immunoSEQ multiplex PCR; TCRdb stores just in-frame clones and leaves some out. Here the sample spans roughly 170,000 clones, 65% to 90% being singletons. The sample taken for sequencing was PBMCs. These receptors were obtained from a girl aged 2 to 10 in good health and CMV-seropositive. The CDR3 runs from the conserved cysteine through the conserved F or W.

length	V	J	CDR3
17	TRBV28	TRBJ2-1	CASSRGGAGPLYNEQFF
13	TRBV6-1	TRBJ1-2	CASSRGQGYGYTF
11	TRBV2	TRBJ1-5	CASGPVEPQHF
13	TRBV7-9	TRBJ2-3	CATRSGSSTTQYF
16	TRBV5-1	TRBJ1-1	CASSLRQGRGDTEAFF
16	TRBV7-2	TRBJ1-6	CASSLTPFPEGSPLHF
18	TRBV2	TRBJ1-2	CASSATPDRYQKNYGYTF
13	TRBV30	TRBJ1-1	CAWSAQTGTEAFF
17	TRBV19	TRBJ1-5	CASSSRERTGEYQPQHF
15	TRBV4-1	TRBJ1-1	CASSQTGTGNTEAFF
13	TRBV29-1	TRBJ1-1	CSVEGGVNTEAFF
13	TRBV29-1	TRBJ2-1	CSVGQREGVEQFF
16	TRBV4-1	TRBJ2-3	CASSQSLAIHTDTQYF
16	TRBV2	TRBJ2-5	CASRDYLAGAGETQYF
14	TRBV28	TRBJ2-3	CASKLAGVTDTQYF
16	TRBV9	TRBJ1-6	CASSPQVGAGVSPLHF
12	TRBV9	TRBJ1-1	CASSGGGPEAFF
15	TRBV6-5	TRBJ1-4	CASSYSGQRGEKLFF
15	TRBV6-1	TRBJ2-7	CASSGKDRGSLEQYF
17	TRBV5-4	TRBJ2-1	CASSLASGLAGVDEQFF
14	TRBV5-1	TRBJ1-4	CASSFQGTGEKLFF
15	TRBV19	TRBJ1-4	CASRTTGATNEKLFF
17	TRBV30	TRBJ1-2	CAWSADRLTGFSYGYTF
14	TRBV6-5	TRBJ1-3	CASSSTASGNTIYF
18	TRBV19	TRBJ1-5	CASSTPQTGIYSNQPQHF